This TCR beta chain was obtained from a study of control samples from healthy donors and cancer patients. Profiling relied on immunoSEQ multiplex PCR, and the TCRdb table lists in-frame clones only, not all of them. Of 84,000 or so clones detected, roughly 89% appear once; the ten largest clones hold approximately 15%. The TCR was taken from a middle-aged man in good health. The sequenced sample was blood.

The CDR3 spells CASSNNEQFF. Written as DNA, the CDR3 is TGTGCCAGCAGTAACAATGAGCAGTTCTTC. The chain carries TRBV6-6 and TRBJ2-1; D unclear. Germline CDR1 and CDR2: MNHNY and SVGAGI (reference sequence). This CDR3 has 10 amino acids. The ends were cut back, 5 bases at V and 5 bases at J, with 1 base in the middle.